These T cell receptor beta chains were read from a single sample in a study of PD-1 blockade in classical Hodgkin lymphoma. TCRdb's copy holds only in-frame clones and misses some; the assay was immunoSEQ multiplex PCR. The sample carries roughly 25,000 clones, around 80% recorded once. The sequences come from peripheral blood mononuclear cells (PBMCs), collected before the second cycle of nivolumab. These receptors were taken from a human donor with classical Hodgkin lymphoma. CDR3s include the opening cysteine and the closing phenylalanine or tryptophan. Fields, in order: clone size, J gene, V gene, D gene, CDR3 DNA, CDR3 protein. D genes are given only for firm matches. Not all rows give a size; the values are once, few, many and, for expanded clones, a class.

- | TRBJ2-1 | TRBV4-3 | - | TGCGCCAGCAGCCAAGATCCGAGGGTGACTGAGCAGTTCTTC | CASSQDPRVTEQFF
few | TRBJ1-3 | TRBV6-1 | - | TGTGCCAGCAGTGACCCGGACGTCTCTGGAAACACCATATATTTT | CASSDPDVSGNTIYF
- | TRBJ1-2 | TRBV28 | - | TGTGCCAGTACCCCTAGTTTGAAAGGGGCCAATGGCTACACCTTC | CASTPSLKGANGYTF
- | TRBJ1-4 | TRBV7-9 | - | TGTGCCAGCCGTCGGGGGCCTAATGAAAAACTGTTTTTT | CASRRGPNEKLFF
- | TRBJ2-6 | TRBV5-1 | - | TGCGCCAGCAGCTTGCCGAGCTCTGGGGCCAACGTCCTGACTTTC | CASSLPSSGANVLTF
- | TRBJ1-1 | TRBV5-6 | - | TGTGCCAGCAGCGCAAATCGGGGGACATCTGCTGAAGCTTTCTTT | CASSANRGTSAEAFF
- | TRBJ2-7 | TRBV4-3 | - | TGCGCCAGCAGCCAAGTCTCGGGGGCAAGCTCCTACGAGCAGTACTTC | CASSQVSGASSYEQYF
- | TRBJ1-4 | TRBV9 | - | TGTGCCAGCAGTCGCCTCGGGGGCGCAACTAATGAAAAACTGTTTTTT | CASSRLGGATNEKLFF
- | TRBJ2-7 | TRBV9 | - | TGTGCCAGCAGCGCCGGGACAACCTACGAGCAGTACTTC | CASSAGTTYEQYF
- | TRBJ2-7 | TRBV7-9 | - | TGTGCCAGCAGCCCCAGGGGCAGAGGCTCCTACGAGCAGTACTTC | CASSPRGRGSYEQYF
- | TRBJ1-1 | TRBV30 | - | TGTGCCTGGAGTGCCCCACAGGGCTGGTACCCTTCCACGACCACTGAAGCTTTCTTT | CAWSAPQGWYPSTTTEAFF
- | TRBJ2-2 | TRBV7-9 | - | TGTGCCAGCAGCGCTAGTCGGGTGAACACCGGGGAGCTGTTTTTT | CASSASRVNTGELFF
- | TRBJ2-2 | TRBV2 | TRBD1 | TGTGCCAGCAGGGACAGGGGAGACTCCGGGGAGCTGTTTTTT | CASRDRGDSGELFF
- | TRBJ2-5 | TRBV10-3 | TRBD2 | TGTGCCATCAGTGAGTCGAAGGCTAGCGGGGGTTCGATCCGGGAGACCCAGTACTTC | CAISESKASGGSIRETQYF
- | TRBJ2-2 | TRBV19 | TRBD1 | TGTGCCAGTAAGGACAGGGTAGGGACCGGGGAGCTGTTTTTT | CASKDRVGTGELFF
- | TRBJ1-3 | TRBV10-3 | - | TGTGCCATCAGTCCCACCTTACAGGGAGCTGGAAACACCATATATTTT | CAISPTLQGAGNTIYF
once | TRBJ1-3 | TRBV30 | TRBD1 | TGTGCCTGGAGTCCGGGACAGGGAAACACCATATATTTT | CAWSPGQGNTIYF
- | TRBJ1-1 | TRBV6-5 | TRBD1 | TGTGCCAGTCGGTCCGGGACAGGGGCCCCTGAAGCTTTCTTT | CASRSGTGAPEAFF
- | TRBJ1-6 | TRBV14 | - | TGTGCCAGCAGCCAAGGCCAGTATAATTCACCCCTCCACTTT | CASSQGQYNSPLHF
- | TRBJ1-4 | TRBV5-6 | - | TGTGCCAGCAGCGGCAGGGGAGAACTGTTTTTT | CASSGRGELFF
once | TRBJ1-5 | TRBV15 | TRBD1 | TGTGCCACCAGCAGGGTCACAGGGGGCAATCAGCCCCAGCATTTT | CATSRVTGGNQPQHF
few | TRBJ2-7 | TRBV4-3 | TRBD1 | TGCGCCAGCAGGGTTTCCGGGACAGGGGCCTACGAGCAGTACTTC | CASRVSGTGAYEQYF
- | TRBJ2-2 | TRBV7-3 | - | TGTGCCAGCAGCTCGGATTCAGGGTCTAAGCTGTTTTTT | CASSSDSGSKLFF
- | TRBJ1-1 | TRBV5-1 | - | TGCGCCAGCAGCTTACCGGGGCCGAACACTGAAGCTTTCTTT | CASSLPGPNTEAFF